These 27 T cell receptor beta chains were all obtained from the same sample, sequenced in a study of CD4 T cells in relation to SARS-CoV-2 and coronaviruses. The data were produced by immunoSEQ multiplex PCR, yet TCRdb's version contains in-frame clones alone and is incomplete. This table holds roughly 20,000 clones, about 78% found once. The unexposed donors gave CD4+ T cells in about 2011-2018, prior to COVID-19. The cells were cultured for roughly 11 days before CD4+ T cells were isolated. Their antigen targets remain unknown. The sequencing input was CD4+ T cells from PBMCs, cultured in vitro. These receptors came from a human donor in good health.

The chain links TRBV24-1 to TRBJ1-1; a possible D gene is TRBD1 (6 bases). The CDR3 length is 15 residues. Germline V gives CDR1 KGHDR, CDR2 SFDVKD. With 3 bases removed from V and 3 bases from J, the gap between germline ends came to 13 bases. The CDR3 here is CATSDPGGADTEAFF. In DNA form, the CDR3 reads TGTGCCACCAGTGATCCCGGGGGCGCGGACACTGAAGCTTTCTTT.

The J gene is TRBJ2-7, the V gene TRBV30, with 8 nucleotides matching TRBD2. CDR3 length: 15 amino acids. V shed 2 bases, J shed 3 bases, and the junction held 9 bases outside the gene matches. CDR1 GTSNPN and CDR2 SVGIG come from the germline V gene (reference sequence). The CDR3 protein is CAWSPPSGRLYEQYF. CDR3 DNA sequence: TGTGCCTGGAGTCCCCCAAGCGGGAGACTCTACGAGCAGTACTTC.

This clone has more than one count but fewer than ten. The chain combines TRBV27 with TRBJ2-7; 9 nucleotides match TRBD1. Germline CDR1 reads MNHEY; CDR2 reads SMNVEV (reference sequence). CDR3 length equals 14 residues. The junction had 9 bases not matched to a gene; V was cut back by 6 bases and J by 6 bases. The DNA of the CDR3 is TGTGCCAGCAGACCCGGGACAGGGTACAGCGAGCAGTACTTC. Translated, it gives CASRPGTGYSEQYF.

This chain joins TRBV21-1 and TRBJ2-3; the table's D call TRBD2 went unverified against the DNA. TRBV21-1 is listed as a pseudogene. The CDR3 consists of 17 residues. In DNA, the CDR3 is TGTGCCAGGAGATGGGGACTAGCGGGAGCGAGCACAGATACGCAGTATTTT. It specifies CARRWGLAGASTDTQYF.

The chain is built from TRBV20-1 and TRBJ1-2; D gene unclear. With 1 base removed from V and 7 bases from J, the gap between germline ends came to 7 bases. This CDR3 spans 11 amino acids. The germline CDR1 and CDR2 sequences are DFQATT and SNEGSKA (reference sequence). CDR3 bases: TGCAGTGCTAGAGGAGGCATTGGCTACACCTTC. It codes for CSARGGIGYTF.

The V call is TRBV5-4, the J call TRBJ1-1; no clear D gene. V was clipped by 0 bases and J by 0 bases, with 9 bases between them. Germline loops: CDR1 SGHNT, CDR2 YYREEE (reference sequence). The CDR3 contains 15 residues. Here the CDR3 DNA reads TGTGCCAGCAGCTTGGTACAAGCTATGAACACTGAAGCTTTCTTT. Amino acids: CASSLVQAMNTEAFF.

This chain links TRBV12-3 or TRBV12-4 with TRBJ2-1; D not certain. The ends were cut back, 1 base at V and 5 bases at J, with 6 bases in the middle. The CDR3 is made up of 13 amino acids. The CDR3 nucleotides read TGTGCCAGCAGTTTAGGGCTTGACAATGAGCAGTTCTTC. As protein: CASSLGLDNEQFF.

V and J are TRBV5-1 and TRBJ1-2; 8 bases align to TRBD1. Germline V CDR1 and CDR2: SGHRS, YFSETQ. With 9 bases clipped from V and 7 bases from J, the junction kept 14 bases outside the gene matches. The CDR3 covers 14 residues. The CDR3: CATRTGQGLSGYTF. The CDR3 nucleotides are TGCGCCACCAGAACCGGACAGGGTTTGAGTGGCTACACCTTC.

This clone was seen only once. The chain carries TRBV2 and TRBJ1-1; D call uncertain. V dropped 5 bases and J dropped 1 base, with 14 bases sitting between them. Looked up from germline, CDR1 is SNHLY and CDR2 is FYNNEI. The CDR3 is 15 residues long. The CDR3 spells CASSKESSKNTEAFF. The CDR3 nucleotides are TGTGCCAGCAGTAAAGAATCCTCTAAGAACACTGAAGCTTTCTTT.

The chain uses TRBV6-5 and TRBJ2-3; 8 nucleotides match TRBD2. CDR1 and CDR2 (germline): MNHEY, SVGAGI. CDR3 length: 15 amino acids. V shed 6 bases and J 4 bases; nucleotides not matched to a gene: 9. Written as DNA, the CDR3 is TGTGCCAGCAGCGCCCCAGCGGGAGAACCAGATACGCAGTATTTT. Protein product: CASSAPAGEPDTQYF.

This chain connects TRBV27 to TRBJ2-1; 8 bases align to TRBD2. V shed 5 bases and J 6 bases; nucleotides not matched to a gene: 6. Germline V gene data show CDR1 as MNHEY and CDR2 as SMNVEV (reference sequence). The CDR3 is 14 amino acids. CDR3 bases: TGTGCCAGCAGTCCTCCGGGACTAGTCAATGAGCAGTTCTTC. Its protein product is CASSPPGLVNEQFF.

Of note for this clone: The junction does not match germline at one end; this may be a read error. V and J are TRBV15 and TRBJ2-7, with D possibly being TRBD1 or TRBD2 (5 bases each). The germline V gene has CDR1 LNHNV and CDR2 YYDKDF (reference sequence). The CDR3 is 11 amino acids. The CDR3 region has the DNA TGTGCCACCAGCAGAGGAGGGGTCCCACATTTC. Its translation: CATSRGGVPHF.

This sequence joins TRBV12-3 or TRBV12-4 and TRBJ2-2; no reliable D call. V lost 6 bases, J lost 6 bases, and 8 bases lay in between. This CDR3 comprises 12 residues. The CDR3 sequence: CASSQRPGELFF. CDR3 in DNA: TGTGCCAGCAGCCAACGACCCGGGGAGCTGTTTTTT.

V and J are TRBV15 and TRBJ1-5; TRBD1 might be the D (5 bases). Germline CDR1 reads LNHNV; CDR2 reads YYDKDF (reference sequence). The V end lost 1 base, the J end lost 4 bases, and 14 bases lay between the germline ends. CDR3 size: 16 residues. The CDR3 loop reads CATSRGTDRPNQPQHF. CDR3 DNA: TGTGCCACCAGCAGAGGCACCGACAGACCAAATCAGCCCCAGCATTTT. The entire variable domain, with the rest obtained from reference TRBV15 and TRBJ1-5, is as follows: DAMVIQNPRYQVTQFGKPVTLSCSQTLNHNVMYWYQQKSSQAPKLLFHYYDKDFNNEADTPDNFQSRRPNTSFCFLDIRSPGLGDTAMYLCATSRGTDRPNQPQHFGDGTRLSIL.

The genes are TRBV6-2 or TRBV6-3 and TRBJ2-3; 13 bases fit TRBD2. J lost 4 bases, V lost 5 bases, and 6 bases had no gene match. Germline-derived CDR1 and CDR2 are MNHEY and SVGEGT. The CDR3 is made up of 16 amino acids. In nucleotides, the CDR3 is TGTGCCAGCAGTACCCGGACTAGCGGGAGCCCAGATACGCAGTATTTT. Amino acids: CASSTRTSGSPDTQYF.

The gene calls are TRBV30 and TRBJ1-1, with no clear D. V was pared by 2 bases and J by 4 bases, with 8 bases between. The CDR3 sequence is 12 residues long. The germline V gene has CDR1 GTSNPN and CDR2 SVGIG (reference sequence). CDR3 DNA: TGTGCCTGGAGTTTTGGCGGCACTGAAGCTTTCTTT. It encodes CAWSFGGTEAFF.

In DNA, the CDR3 is TGTGCCAGCAGCTTAGTTCTCCTCAATGAGCAGTTCTTC. Its translation: CASSLVLLNEQFF. The V and J genes are TRBV7-2 and TRBJ2-1; D not resolved. V dropped 1 base and J dropped 6 bases, with 7 bases sitting between them. Per germline, CDR1 SGHTA and CDR2 FQGNSA. The CDR3 extends over 13 amino acids.

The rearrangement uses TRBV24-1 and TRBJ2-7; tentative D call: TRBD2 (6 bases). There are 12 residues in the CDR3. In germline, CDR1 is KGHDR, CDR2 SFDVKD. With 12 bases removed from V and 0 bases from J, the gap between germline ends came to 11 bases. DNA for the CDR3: TGTGCCGCCGGCGGGGCCTCCTACGAGCAGTACTTC. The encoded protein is CAAGGASYEQYF.

The CDR3 here is CASSQPGLAGVEQYF. For the CDR3, the DNA is TGTGCCAGCAGCCAACCCGGACTAGCGGGAGTGGAGCAGTACTTC. The chain has TRBV4-2 and TRBJ2-7; 13 bases agree with TRBD2. CDR1 is LGHNA and CDR2 is YNFKEQ in the germline V gene. The CDR3 loop spans 15 amino acids. The trim removed 2 bases at V and 7 bases at J, leaving 5 bases unmatched.

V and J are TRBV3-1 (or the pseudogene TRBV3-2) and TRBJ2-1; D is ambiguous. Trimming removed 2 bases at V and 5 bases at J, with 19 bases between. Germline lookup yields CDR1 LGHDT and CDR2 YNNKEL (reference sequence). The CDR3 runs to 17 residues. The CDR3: CASSQYGRTQQNNEQFF. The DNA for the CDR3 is TGTGCCAGCAGCCAATACGGGCGGACCCAGCAAAACAATGAGCAGTTCTTC.

CDR3 loop: CASSFPSAGTERYEQYF. The CDR3 DNA follows: TGTGCCAGCAGCTTTCCCTCCGCCGGGACAGAGAGGTACGAGCAGTACTTC. The rearrangement joins TRBV7-8 to TRBJ2-7, with 7 nucleotides matching TRBD1. Germline V gene sequence: CDR1 SGHVS, CDR2 FQNEAQ. Unmatched junction bases numbered 15, after V lost 3 bases and J lost 4 bases. The CDR3 totals 17 residues.

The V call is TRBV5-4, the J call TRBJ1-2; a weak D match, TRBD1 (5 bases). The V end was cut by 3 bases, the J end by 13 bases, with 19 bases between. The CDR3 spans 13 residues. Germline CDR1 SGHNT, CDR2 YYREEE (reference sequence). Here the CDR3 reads CASSWVREGSSTF. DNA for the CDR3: TGTGCCAGCAGCTGGGTCAGGGAGGGGTCCTCCACCTTC.

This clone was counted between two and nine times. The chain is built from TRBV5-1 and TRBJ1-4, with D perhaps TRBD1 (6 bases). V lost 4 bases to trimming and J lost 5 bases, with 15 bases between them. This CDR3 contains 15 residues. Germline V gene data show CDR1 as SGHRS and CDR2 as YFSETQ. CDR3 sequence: CASSPDRFRNEKLFF. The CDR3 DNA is TGCGCCAGCAGCCCTGACAGGTTCCGGAATGAAAAACTGTTTTTT.

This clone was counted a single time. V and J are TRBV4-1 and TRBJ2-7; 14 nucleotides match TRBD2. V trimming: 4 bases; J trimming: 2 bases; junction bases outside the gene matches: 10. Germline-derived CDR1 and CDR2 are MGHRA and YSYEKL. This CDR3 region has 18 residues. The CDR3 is CASSRLSGTSGSPYEQYF. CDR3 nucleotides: TGCGCCAGCAGCCGACTATCCGGGACTAGCGGGAGCCCCTACGAGCAGTACTTC.

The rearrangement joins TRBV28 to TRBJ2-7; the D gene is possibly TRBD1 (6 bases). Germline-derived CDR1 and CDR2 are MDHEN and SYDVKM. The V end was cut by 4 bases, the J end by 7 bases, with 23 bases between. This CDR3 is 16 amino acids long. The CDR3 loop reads CASSSPRQGQFGEQYF. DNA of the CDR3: TGTGCCAGCAGTTCCCCCCGGCAGGGGCAGTTCGGGGAGCAGTACTTC.

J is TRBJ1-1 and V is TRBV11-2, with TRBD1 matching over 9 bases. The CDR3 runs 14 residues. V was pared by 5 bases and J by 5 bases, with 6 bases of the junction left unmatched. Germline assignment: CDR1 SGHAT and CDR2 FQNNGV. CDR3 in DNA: TGTGCCAGCAGCCAGGGACAGGGAGAGACTGAAGCTTTCTTT. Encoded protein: CASSQGQGETEAFF.

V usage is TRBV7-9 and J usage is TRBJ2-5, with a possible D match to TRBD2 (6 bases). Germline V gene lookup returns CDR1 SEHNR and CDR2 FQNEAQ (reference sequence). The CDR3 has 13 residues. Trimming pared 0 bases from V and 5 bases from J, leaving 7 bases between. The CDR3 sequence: CASSLAGLETQYF. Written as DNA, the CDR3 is TGTGCCAGCAGCTTAGCGGGACTGGAGACCCAGTACTTC.